This T cell receptor (beta chain) was observed in a study of T cells in Graves' hyperthyroidism and ophthalmopathy. Trimming took off 5 bases at V and 1 base at J, with 11 bases between the two ends. The CDR3 spans 13 residues. Germline V gene lookup returns CDR1 GTSNPN and CDR2 SVGIG (reference sequence). Study observations and caveats: Within blood appeared most thyroid clonotypes that had expanded above 0.001.

This clonotype was picked up many times. Its antigen is as yet unknown. RNA transcripts served as the template for amplifying TCR beta CDR3 regions. A first-round RT-PCR of the TCR CDR3 used the HTBI primer set. Each CDR3 protein is one row after TCRdb ran MiXCR on the multiplex PCR reads. Of some 500,000 distinct CDR3 sequences listed, approximately 15% are singletons. The sequence came from a woman younger than 35 with Graves' hyperthyroidism. Sequences were obtained from blood. V gene TRBV30 combines with J gene TRBJ1-1, with no clear D. CDR3 nucleotides: TGTGCCTGGGGGGATCGGAGGAACACTGAAGCTTTCTTT. Protein product: CAWGDRRNTEAFF.